One T cell receptor beta chain is described in this entry. Its cognate antigen is unknown. TCRdb keeps only in-frame clones here, not all; method: immunoSEQ multiplex PCR. The repertoire holds around 2.1 million clones, around 95% seen once, with approximately 0.13% in the top ten. Partitioning of CD4+ cells yielded a CD45RA+ naive subset and a CD45RA-negative memory subset. These data originate in a study of shared clonotypes between healthy human individuals. Study-level findings and limits: Shared clonotypes: approximately 5.3% naive CD4, approximately 3.4% naive CD8, under 2.5% memory CD4, 0.4% memory CD8.

The CDR3 runs to 14 residues. CDR1 and CDR2 from the germline V gene are SGHAT and FQNNGV. V lost 4 bases, J lost 1 base, and 10 bases lay in between. The rearrangement uses TRBV11-2 and TRBJ1-1, with D perhaps matching TRBD1 (5 bases). Sequencing input: naive CD4+ T cells sorted from blood. Subset defined: CD45RA+ positively selected. This TCR was recovered from a man younger than 30 in good health. The DNA for the CDR3 is TGTGCCAGCAGCTCCGGGACCTCGAACACTGAAGCTTTCTTT. Translating gives CASSSGTSNTEAFF.